The 13 T cell receptor beta chains in this list originate from one sample, sequenced in a study of T-cell memory formation after mild COVID-19. TCRdb analysed the 5' RACE reads with MiXCR anew, one entry per CDR3 protein. This table has approximately 150,000 distinct CDR3 sequences, roughly 15% appearing once. Sequenced sample: PBMCs or a T cell subset sorted from them (not recorded which). All receptors come from an adult woman who had mild COVID-19 (a few samples of this study predate the infection). Cell type and time point are not known.

The chain couples TRBV6-2 or TRBV6-3 to TRBJ1-5, with 9 bases fitting TRBD1. CDR3 length: 17 residues. The V gene's germline CDR1 is MNHEY and CDR2 SVGEGT. J lost 5 bases, V lost 2 bases, and 10 bases had no gene match. The CDR3 here is CASSYTYGTGKDQPQHF. The CDR3 nucleotides read TGTGCCAGCAGTTACACGTACGGGACAGGGAAGGATCAGCCCCAGCATTTT.

A few counts support this clonotype. The chain combines TRBV20-1 with TRBJ2-5; TRBD2 matches at 8 bases. CDR1 is DFQATT, CDR2 SNEGSKA, per germline (reference sequence). J was trimmed by 4 bases and V by 8 bases; bases with no gene match: 15. The CDR3 covers 15 residues. The CDR3 protein is CSLSSHGGAGETQYF. CDR3 coding DNA: TGCAGTTTAAGTAGTCACGGGGGGGCCGGAGAGACCCAGTACTTC.

The chain carries TRBV5-1 and TRBJ2-1; 11 nucleotides match TRBD1. The CDR3 contains 17 residues. Trimming at V came to 0 bases and at J to 0 bases, leaving 2 bases not matched to a gene. Per germline, CDR1 SGHRS and CDR2 YFSETQ. CDR3 residues: CASSLGDRGSSYNEQFF. CDR3 bases: TGCGCCAGCAGCTTGGGGGACAGGGGGAGCTCCTACAATGAGCAGTTCTTC. Filled out from reference TRBV5-1 and TRBJ2-1, the complete variable domain reads KAGVTQTPRYLIKTRGQQVTLSCSPISGHRSVSWYQQTPGQGLQFLFEYFSETQRNKGNFPGRFSGRQFSNSRSEMNVSTLELGDSALYLCASSLGDRGSSYNEQFFGPGTRLTVL.

The J gene is TRBJ1-1, the V gene TRBV4-1; D remains ambiguous. V lost 3 bases to trimming and J lost 5 bases, with 10 bases between them. The CDR3 is 13 residues long. In germline, CDR1 is MGHRA, CDR2 YSYEKL. CDR3 sequence reads: CASSQALGTEAFF. CDR3 DNA: TGCGCCAGCAGCCAGGCCCTCGGAACTGAAGCTTTCTTT.

As concerns this clonotype: A junction end diverges from the germline sequence, so it may reflect a read error. The chain has TRBV29-1 and TRBJ2-7, with D maybe TRBD1 (5 bases). This CDR3 comprises 14 residues. CDR1 SQVTM and CDR2 ANQGSEA come from the germline V gene. The CDR3 is CSVEGHRPRDEQYF. The CDR3 coding sequence is TGCAGCGTCGAAGGACACCGGCCCAGGGACGAGCAGTACTTC.

This clonotype was counted between two and nine times. The chain carries TRBV9 and TRBJ2-1, with 10 bases matching TRBD2. The germline V gene has CDR1 SGDLS and CDR2 YYNGEE. V lost 3 bases, J lost 5 bases, and 5 bases stayed unmatched. The CDR3 runs 15 residues. CDR3 DNA sequence: TGTGCCAGCAGCGACACTAGCGGGAAGGACAATGAGCAGTTCTTC. Translating it yields CASSDTSGKDNEQFF.

The chain employs TRBV12-3 or TRBV12-4 and TRBJ1-6; D might be TRBD1 (6 bases). This CDR3 has 15 residues. Trimming removed 1 base from V and 6 bases from J, with 10 bases in between. The CDR3 is CASSLGGLSNSPLHF. CDR3 in DNA: TGTGCCAGCAGTTTAGGGGGGCTTAGTAATTCACCCCTCCACTTT.

This clonotype has just a few counts. The chain combines TRBV4-2 with TRBJ1-2; 11 nucleotides align to TRBD1. There are 15 residues in the CDR3. V was pared by 1 base and J by 7 bases, with 5 bases of the junction left unmatched. In germline, CDR1 is LGHNA, CDR2 YNFKEQ. Here the CDR3 reads CASSQAEGTGGGYTF. DNA for the CDR3: TGTGCCAGCAGCCAAGCTGAGGGGACAGGGGGTGGCTACACCTTC.

V gene TRBV30 combines with J gene TRBJ1-2; no definite D call. Germline CDR1 is GTSNPN and CDR2 is SVGIG (reference sequence). The V gene lost 5 bases and the J gene lost 12 bases, with 7 bases spanning the gap. This CDR3 comprises 8 residues. The CDR3 DNA is TGTGCCTGGGAACGTGACACCTTC. As protein: CAWERDTF.

In this sample, this clonotype turned up a few times. V is TRBV7-9 and J is TRBJ2-7, with 11 bases lining up with TRBD2. After removal of 5 bases from V and 1 base from J, the junction contained 4 bases not matched to a gene. The germline V gene encodes CDR1 SEHNR and CDR2 FQNEAQ (reference sequence). The CDR3 is 15 amino acids. The CDR3 bases are TGTGCCAGCAGCATGACTAGCGGGAATTCCTACGAGCAGTACTTC. This encodes CASSMTSGNSYEQYF.

V and J are TRBV7-2 and TRBJ1-2; no firm D call. Germline-derived CDR1 and CDR2 are SGHTA and FQGNSA. Trimming shortened V by 6 bases and J by 2 bases, and 10 bases separated the two germline ends. The CDR3 has 13 residues. The DNA for the CDR3 is TGTGCCAGCAGGAACAGAAACAACTATGGCTACACCTTC. This encodes CASRNRNNYGYTF.

This clonotype was detected only a few times. The gene calls are TRBV20-1 and TRBJ2-1; 8 bases match TRBD2. Germline assignment: CDR1 DFQATT and CDR2 SNEGSKA (reference sequence). The CDR3 is 17 residues long. Trimming removed 5 bases from V and 0 bases from J; junction bases left unmatched: 12. The chain's CDR3 is CSAPREGLLSSYNEQFF. The CDR3 DNA follows: TGCAGTGCTCCTCGGGAGGGCCTCCTTAGCTCCTACAATGAGCAGTTCTTC.

This clonotype was seen a few times. The chain has TRBV25-1 and TRBJ2-1; D gene uncertain. V lost 10 bases and J lost 9, with 19 bases in between. This CDR3 is 13 amino acids long. From germline, CDR1 is MGHDK and CDR2 SYGVNS. CDR3 protein: CAIGHRKSGEQFF. The CDR3 region has the DNA TGTGCCATCGGCCACCGGAAATCCGGTGAGCAGTTCTTC.